The T cell receptor beta chain described here comes from a study of CXCR3-negative and CXCR3-positive naive CD8 T cells (dated by TCRdb to the late 2010s). For the study in its entirety: In total, approximately 130 million TRB reads were obtained, or roughly 1.5 +/- 0.3 million reads per library. The diversity and physicochemical repertoire analyses included about a dozen donors pooled from two independent experiments. The TRBV-TRBJ cluster analysis covered naive subsets from a handful of donors and memory cells from 3 donors. Overall study results and their limits: Repertoire diversity was comparably high in both naive subsets but much lower in memory CD8+ T cells. Freshly isolated PBMCs were used for most assays because CXCR3 expression partially decreased after cryopreservation. Naive CXCR3-negative and CXCR3-positive cells from the same donor showed similar TRBV-TRBJ usage, whereas memory cells showed distinct patterns. Surface CD5, linked to self-reactivity in mice, was comparable between naive subsets; TCR interaction strength was therefore also inferred from TRB CDR3 physicochemical properties.

Sequenced using a NextSeq 550. The Human TCR Profiling Kit (MiLaboratory) was used to make UMI-labeled 5' RACE TRB cDNA libraries. cDNA synthesis used the entire amount of extracted RNA, and PCR amplification then used the entire amount of cDNA produced. Libraries were prepared in parallel with an identical number of PCR cycles. As for the authors' bioinformatics: MIGEC and MiXCR extracted about 48,000 +/- 9,800 unique UMI-labeled TRB cDNA molecules per library, requiring at least two reads per UMI. On average, around 40,000 +/- 10,000 functional in-frame TRB CDR3 nucleotide clonotypes lacking stop codons were found per library. After downsampling to 5000 UMI-labeled TRB molecules per sample, diversity metrics such as normalized Shannon-Wiener and Chao1 were calculated in VDJtools. Clonotype-size-weighted physicochemical properties of the central five CDR3 residues (interaction energy, strength, volume and Kidera factor 4) were computed in VDJtools. TCRdb reprocessed the reads and provides one entry for every CDR3 protein sequence; no DNA is given. V and J calls and clone size were set by TCRdb, not the authors. In this sample's table one finds some 56,000 distinct CDR3 sequences. The biggest ten clones account for 20% to 25% of the sample.

Worth noting for this clonotype: Its antigen is currently not known.

Per the germline V gene (reference sequence), LNHNV is the CDR1 and YYDKDF is the CDR2. From the cysteine through the phenylalanine, the CDR3 covers 14 amino acids. The nucleotide record is missing. For every CD8+ T cell subset, over 250,000 cells were flow-sorted straight into RLT lysis buffer, and each subset was sorted in triplicate. Using standard density gradient centrifugation, peripheral blood mononuclear cells were isolated from buffy coats. Total RNA was extracted from sorted cells using an RNeasy Mini Kit. The TCR originated in a human donor in good health. Some clones in this sample may be carry-over from other donors' samples. Sequencing was carried out using memory CD8+ T cells from blood. The cell subset or site label corresponds to: conventional CD8+ memory T cells (TMEM), sorted as controls. The rearranged segments are TRBV15 and TRBJ1-6. The CDR3 region reads CATSGDSPTSPLHF.